This TCR beta chain was found in a study of blood T cell repertoires in COVID-19 (dated by TCRdb to the early 2020s). Broadly, across the study: Samples covering the acute and convalescent phases of COVID-19 were provided by collaborators in the United States, Italy and Spain. HLA class I and class II types, where available, came from metadata supplied by the sample provider rather than from assay-based typing. The material from the prospective study consisted of cDNA or gDNA derived from T cells, B-cell-depleted T cells, or PBMCs. The repertoires were released in a freely available public database meant as a resource for research on the immune response to SARS-CoV-2. The samples were drawn from the first 160 participants of the ongoing ImmuneRACE study and from 1,254 subjects provided by 6 global collaborators. The sample metadata nearly always contained a de-identified subject ID, COVID-19 status, age in years and sex. The dataset comprised deeply sampled blood TCRbeta repertoires from subjects exposed to, actively infected with, or recovered from COVID-19.

The immunoSEQ Assay, a bias-controlled multiplex PCR, was used to amplify TCRbeta CDR3 regions from genomic DNA. Per the source publication's procedure: The number of nucleated cells in each sample was estimated by amplification of reference gene primers within the assay. To quantify the absolute abundance of each unique TCRbeta CDR3 rearrangement, sequence reads were collapsed and filtered. For each sample, productive Simpson clonality was calculated by taking the square root of Simpson's diversity index across productive rearrangements. TCRdb mirrors the immuneACCESS table, restricted to in-frame sequences. Some clones are absent from its copies; in checked studies, under half trace to an unresolved V gene, and the reason for the others is unknown. V and J calls and clone size come straight from that table; D and trimming were deduced from the DNA. The table for this sample lists 170,000 or so clones; around 89% of them were counted only once. Less than 8.5% of the sample rests with the top ten.

General conclusions and limits of the study: How much clinical and demographic metadata was included differed by source and by participant, and the metadata was provided uncurated.

Its CDR3 holds 14 amino acids, cysteine through phenylalanine. Just CDR3 DNA is preserved here, 42 bases in frame from base 1. Sequences SEHNR (CDR1) and FQNEAQ (CDR2) are obtained from the germline V gene (reference sequence). Germline trimming amounts to 6 bases on V and 6 bases on J, with 5 as the count of junction bases outside the gene matches. Remarks on this clone: The antigen this receptor binds is unknown. Base qualities are not recorded, but no much larger clone differs from it by a single base.

In the prospective study, participants were roughly 18 to 100 years old, resided in approximately 22 geographic areas of the United States, and were enrolled through a virtual design. In the prospective study, cohorts were assigned on the basis of participant-reported clinical history obtained from a screening survey and a study questionnaire. Recovered participants in ImmuneRACE Cohort 3 were defined by two consecutive negative NP/OP PCR tests, clearance by a healthcare professional, or resolution of symptoms. Each participant in the prospective study had whole blood, serum and a nasopharyngeal or oropharyngeal swab collected by mobile phlebotomists. Additional blood draws and questionnaires over an approximately 2-month period could optionally be provided by prospective study participants. Before DNA extraction, blood samples from the prospective study were shipped at room temperature or frozen.

Source material: PBMCs or T cells enriched from blood (not recorded which). This clonotype originated in a woman between 50 and 59 years old who had recovered from COVID-19. The sequence joins TRBV7-9 to TRBJ1-4, and 9 bases in between align with TRBD1. The DNA is as follows: TGTGCCAGCAGTCCCGACAGGGGGGATGAAAAACTGTTTTTT. Its protein product is CASSPDRGDEKLFF.